This entry concerns a single TCR beta chain. This sample was included in a study of T-cell reconstitution after alpha-beta-depleted transplantation in children. Unique molecular identifiers tagged the TCRbeta library. MiXCR was run by TCRdb on the PCR reads, yielding one entry per CDR3 protein. Found here are around 370,000 distinct CDR3 sequences, around 16% of them singletons; the top ten hold approximately 44%. This TCR came from a male patient between 2 and 15 years old who had a stem cell transplant for acute lymphoblastic leukemia, so the T cells may come from the graft donor. The sample was PBMCs, mostly from graft donor cells, taken 360 days after TCRalphabeta/CD19-depleted stem cell transplant.

CDR3 amino acids: CASSSRRLAGTSTDTQYF. For the CDR3, the DNA is TGTGCCAGCAGCTCGCGCCGACTAGCGGGGACTAGCACAGATACGCAGTATTTT. The chain employs TRBV4-2 and TRBJ2-3, with 11 bases that match TRBD2. V lost 5 bases, J lost 0 bases, and 10 bases stayed unmatched. The CDR3 has 18 amino acids. The germline V gene encodes CDR1 LGHNA and CDR2 YNFKEQ.